These T cell receptor beta chains were read from a single sample in a study of shared clonotypes between healthy human individuals. This table comes from immunoSEQ multiplex PCR, and its TCRdb copy is limited to in-frame clones, with some not included. The sample gives 1.5 million to 2.5 million clones, less than 95% of which show up once; 1.2% is in the top ten. The material sequenced was naive CD8+ T cells sorted from blood. Every receptor here comes from a man younger than 35 in good health. CDR3s include the opening cysteine and the closing phenylalanine or tryptophan. A D gene is named only where the DNA matches it firmly. Rows may omit the clone size; those that give it use once, few, many or a size class.

J,D,size,V,DNA,CDR3
TRBJ2-2,TRBD2,.,TRBV25-1,TGTGCCAGCAGTGAATGGCGGGAGAGGGACGGGGAGCTGTTTTTT,CASSEWRERDGELFF
TRBJ2-2,.,.,TRBV15,TGTGCCACCAGCAGAGACATTATGGACTCGAACACCGGGGAGCTGTTTTTT,CATSRDIMDSNTGELFF
TRBJ2-3,.,.,TRBV9,TGTGCCAGCAATCCCGGAAAGGTCGAGCATACGCAGTATTTT,CASNPGKVEHTQYF
TRBJ2-4,.,.,TRBV15,TGTGCCACCAGCACCACAGAACTAGCCAAAAACATTCAGTACTTC,CATSTTELAKNIQYF
TRBJ2-7,TRBD1,.,TRBV5-4,TGTGCCAGCAGCTGGGACAGGGGTGACTACGAGCAGTACTTC,CASSWDRGDYEQYF
TRBJ1-2,.,.,TRBV2,TGTGCCAGCAGTGTACTAGGGGGGAAGGGCTATGGCTACACCTTC,CASSVLGGKGYGYTF
TRBJ2-3,.,.,TRBV5-1,TGCGCCAGCAGCGAAGTTGGTGGATTGGATACGCAGTATTTT,CASSEVGGLDTQYF
TRBJ1-2,TRBD1,.,TRBV11-2,TGTGCCAGCAGCCAGGGACAGTTGGGTTACACCTTC,CASSQGQLGYTF
TRBJ1-4,.,.,TRBV18,TGTGCCAGCTCCACCGTGGGGACTAATGAAAAACTGTTTTTT,CASSTVGTNEKLFF
TRBJ1-2,TRBD1,once,TRBV7-9,TGTGCCAGCAGCTTAGTCCCCGGGACAGGGGGCTATGGCTACACCTTC,CASSLVPGTGGYGYTF
TRBJ1-1,.,once,TRBV6-6,TGTGCCAGCAGTTTGGGCACTGAAGCTTTCTTT,CASSLGTEAFF
TRBJ2-7,.,.,TRBV9,TGTGCCAGCAGCGTAGTCGGGACGGGCGAGCAGTACTTC,CASSVVGTGEQYF
TRBJ2-7,.,.,TRBV6-6,TGTGCCAGCAGCCTCGGAGGGGGGGTTGGGGAGCAGTACTTC,CASSLGGGVGEQYF
TRBJ2-7,TRBD2,.,TRBV4-3,TGCGCCAGCAGCCAAGATCTAGCGGGAGCATACAAAAGTTACGAGCAGTACTTC,CASSQDLAGAYKSYEQYF
TRBJ1-4,.,.,TRBV13,TGTGCCAGCAGCTTCTCTCTGGAAACTAATGAAAAACTGTTTTTT,CASSFSLETNEKLFF
TRBJ2-7,.,.,TRBV2,TGTGCCCCCCTGGCGGATGGAGGGTACTTC,CAPLADGGYF
TRBJ2-3,TRBD2,.,TRBV5-6,TGTGCCAGCAGCTTACTTAGCGGGACCACAGATACGCAGTATTTT,CASSLLSGTTDTQYF
TRBJ2-7,.,.,TRBV27,TGTGCCAGCAGCTTGAGGGGGGCCAACTACGAGCAGTACTTC,CASSLRGANYEQYF
TRBJ2-7,TRBD2,.,TRBV7-9,TGTGCCAGCAGCTTAGGGCAATTCGGGACTACCTCCTACGAGCAGTACTTC,CASSLGQFGTTSYEQYF
TRBJ2-7,.,.,TRBV7-6,TGTGCCAGCAGCTATGGGGGGTTCTCCTACGAGCAGTACTTC,CASSYGGFSYEQYF
TRBJ2-1,TRBD2,.,TRBV6-6,TGTGCCAGCAGTTACCAGGCGGGGGGGAGGGATGAGCAGTTCTTC,CASSYQAGGRDEQFF
TRBJ1-5,TRBD1,.,TRBV25-1,TGTGCCAGCAGTGCCCCCGGGACAGGGTTCCAGCCCCAGCATTTT,CASSAPGTGFQPQHF